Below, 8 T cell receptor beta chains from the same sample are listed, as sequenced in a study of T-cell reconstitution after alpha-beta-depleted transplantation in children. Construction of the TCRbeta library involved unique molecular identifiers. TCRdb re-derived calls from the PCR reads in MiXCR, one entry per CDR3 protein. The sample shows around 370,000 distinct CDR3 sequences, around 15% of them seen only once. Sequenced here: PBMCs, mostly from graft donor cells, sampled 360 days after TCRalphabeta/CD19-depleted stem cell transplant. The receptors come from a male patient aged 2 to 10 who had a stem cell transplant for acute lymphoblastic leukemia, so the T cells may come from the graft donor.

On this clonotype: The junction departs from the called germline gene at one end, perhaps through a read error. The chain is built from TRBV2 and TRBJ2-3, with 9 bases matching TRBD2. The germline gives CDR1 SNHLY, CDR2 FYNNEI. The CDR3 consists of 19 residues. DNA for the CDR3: TGTACCAGCAGTCCCGCGACTAGCGGAATACCAATGAGCACAGATACGCAGTATTTT. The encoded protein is CTSSPATSGIPMSTDTQYF. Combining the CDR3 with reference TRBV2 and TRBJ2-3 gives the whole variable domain EPEVTQTPSHQVTQMGQEVILRCVPISNHLYFYWYRQILGQKVEFLVSFYNNEISEKSEIFDDQFSVERPDGSNFTLKIRSTKLEDSAMYFCTSSPATSGIPMSTDTQYFGPGTRLTVL.

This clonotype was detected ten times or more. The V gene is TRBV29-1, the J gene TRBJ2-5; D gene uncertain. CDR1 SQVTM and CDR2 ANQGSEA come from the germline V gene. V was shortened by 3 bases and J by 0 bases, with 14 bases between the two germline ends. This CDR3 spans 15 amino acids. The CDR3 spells CSVEAATSYQETQYF. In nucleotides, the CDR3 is TGCAGCGTTGAGGCCGCTACATCTTACCAAGAGACCCAGTACTTC.

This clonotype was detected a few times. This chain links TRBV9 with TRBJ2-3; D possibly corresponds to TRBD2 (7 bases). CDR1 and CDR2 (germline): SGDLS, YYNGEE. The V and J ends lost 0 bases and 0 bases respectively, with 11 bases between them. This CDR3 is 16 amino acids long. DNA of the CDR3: TGTGCCAGCAGCGTAGAGGGGGGAGGGAGCACAGATACGCAGTATTTT. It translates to CASSVEGGGSTDTQYF. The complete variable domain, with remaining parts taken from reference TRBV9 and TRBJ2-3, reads DSGVTQTPKHLITATGQRVTLRCSPRSGDLSVYWYQQSLDQGLQFLIQYYNGEERAKGNILERFSAQQFPDLHSELNLSSLELGDSALYFCASSVEGGGSTDTQYFGPGTRLTVL.

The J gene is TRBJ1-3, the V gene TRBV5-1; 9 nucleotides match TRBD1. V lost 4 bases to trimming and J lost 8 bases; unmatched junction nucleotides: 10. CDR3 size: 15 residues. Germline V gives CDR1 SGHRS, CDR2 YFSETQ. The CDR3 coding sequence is TGCGCCAGCAGCCGGCTTGGGACAGGGAGTGACACCATATATTTT. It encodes CASSRLGTGSDTIYF.

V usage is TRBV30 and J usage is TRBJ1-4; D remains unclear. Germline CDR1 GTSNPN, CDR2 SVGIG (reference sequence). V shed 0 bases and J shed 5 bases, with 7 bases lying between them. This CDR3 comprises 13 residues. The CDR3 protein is CAWSVRQNEKLFF. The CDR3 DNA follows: TGTGCCTGGAGTGTACGCCAAAATGAAAAACTGTTTTTT.

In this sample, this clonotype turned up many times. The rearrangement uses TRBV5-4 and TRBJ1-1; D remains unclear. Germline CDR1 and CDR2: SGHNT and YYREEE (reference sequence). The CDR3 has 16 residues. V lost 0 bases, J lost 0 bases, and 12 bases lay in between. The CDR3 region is CASSLDQPIMNTEAFF. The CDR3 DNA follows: TGTGCCAGCAGCTTGGACCAGCCGATCATGAACACTGAAGCTTTCTTT.

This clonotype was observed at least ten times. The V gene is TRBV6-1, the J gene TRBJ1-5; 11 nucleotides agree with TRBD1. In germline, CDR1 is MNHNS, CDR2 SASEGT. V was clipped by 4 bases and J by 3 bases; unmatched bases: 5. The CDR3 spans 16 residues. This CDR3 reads CASSVPGQGDNQPQHF. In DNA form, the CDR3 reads TGTGCCAGCAGTGTTCCGGGACAGGGGGACAATCAGCCCCAGCATTTT.

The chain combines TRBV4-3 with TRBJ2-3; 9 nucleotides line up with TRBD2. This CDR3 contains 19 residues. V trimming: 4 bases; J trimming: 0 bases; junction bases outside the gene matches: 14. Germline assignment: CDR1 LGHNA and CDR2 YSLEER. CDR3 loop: CASSPQEGLALKSTDTQYF. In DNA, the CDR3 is TGCGCCAGCAGCCCGCAAGAGGGACTAGCCCTAAAAAGCACAGATACGCAGTATTTT.